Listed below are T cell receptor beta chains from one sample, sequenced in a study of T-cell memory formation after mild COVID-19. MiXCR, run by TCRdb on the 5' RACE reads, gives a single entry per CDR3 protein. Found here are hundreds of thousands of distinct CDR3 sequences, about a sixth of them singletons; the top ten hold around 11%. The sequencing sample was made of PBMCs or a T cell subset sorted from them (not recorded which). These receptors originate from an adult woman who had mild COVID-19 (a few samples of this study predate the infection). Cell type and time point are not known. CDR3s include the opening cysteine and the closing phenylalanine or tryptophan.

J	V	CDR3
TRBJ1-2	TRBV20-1	CSPFKGDNYGYTF
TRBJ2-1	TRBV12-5	CASATSGSSYNEQFF
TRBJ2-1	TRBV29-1	CSVDPGFNEQFF
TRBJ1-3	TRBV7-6	CASSFEAGSSGNTIYF
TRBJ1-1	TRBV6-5	CASREGQGAKAEAFF
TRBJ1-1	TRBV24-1	CATSDPGQEPRRSF
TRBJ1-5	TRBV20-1	CSARKSTGTGFSNQPQHF
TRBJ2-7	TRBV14	CASSQGRHTYEQYF
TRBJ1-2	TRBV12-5	CASGEGTFYGYTF
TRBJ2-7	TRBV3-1	CASSQKPGTGPYEQYF
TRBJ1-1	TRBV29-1	CSAVGQKNTEAFF
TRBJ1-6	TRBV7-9	CASRPAGAYNSPLHF
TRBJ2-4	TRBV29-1	CSVGLRPGAIQYF
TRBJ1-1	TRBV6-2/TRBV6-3	CASTWQRNTEAFF
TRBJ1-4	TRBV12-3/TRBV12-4	CASGQSSGKLFF
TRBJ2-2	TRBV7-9	CASSLVGDIWNTGELFF
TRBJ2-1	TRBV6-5	CASSSPSGRRRDEQFF
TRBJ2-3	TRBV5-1	CASSTGTSGGHLTQYF
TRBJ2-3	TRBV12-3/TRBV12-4	CASSTTLESTDTQYF
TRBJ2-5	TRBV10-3	CAISGAGGQETQYF
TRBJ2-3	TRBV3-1	CASSTGLAGTDTQYF
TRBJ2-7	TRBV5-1	CASSLSGTQYEQYF
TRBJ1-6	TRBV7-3	CASSTPPSPLHF
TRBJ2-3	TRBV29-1	CSVPGKQGDTQYF
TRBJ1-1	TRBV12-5	CASDPDRTEAFF
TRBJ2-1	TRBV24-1	CATSEAVGREGYNEQFF
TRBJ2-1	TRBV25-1	CASSGRTGTSVRSSYNEQFF
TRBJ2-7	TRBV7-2	CASSRGEGEQYF
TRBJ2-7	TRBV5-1	CASSLTLGQSYEQYF
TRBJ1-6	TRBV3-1	CASSQAGLYSPLHF